These T cell receptor beta chains were read from a single sample in a study of cytomegalovirus exposure and HLA in healthy donors. The data were produced by immunoSEQ multiplex PCR, yet TCRdb's version contains in-frame clones alone and is incomplete. This table has some 140,000 clones, 73% appearing once. The specimen was PBMCs. All receptors derive from a woman between 40 and 50 years old in good health and CMV-seronegative. Both conserved end residues are part of each CDR3. Each record gives: J gene, D gene, V gene, clone size, CDR3 protein, CDR3 DNA. A D gene is named only where the DNA matches it firmly. Rows may omit the clone size; those that give it use once, few, many or a size class.

>TRBJ1-1|-|TRBV7-2|-
CASSSIRQTEAFF
TGTGCCAGCAGCTCCATAAGACAGACTGAAGCTTTCTTT
>TRBJ2-3|TRBD2|TRBV9|-
CASSDSGVTDTQYF
TGTGCCAGCAGCGATAGCGGGGTCACAGATACGCAGTATTTT
>TRBJ1-3|-|TRBV6-1|few
CASSEAPSGASGNTIYF
TGTGCCAGCAGTGAAGCGCCGAGTGGGGCCTCTGGAAACACCATATATTTT
>TRBJ2-5|-|TRBV5-1|-
CASSLAGTSQETQYF
TGCGCCAGCAGCTTGGCTGGGACATCCCAGGAGACCCAGTACTTC
>TRBJ2-5|TRBD2|TRBV2|-
CASSDLRLAGYETQYF
TGTGCCAGCAGTGACCTCCGACTAGCGGGGTATGAGACCCAGTACTTC
>TRBJ2-3|-|TRBV4-2|-
CASSQDASEASDTQYF
TGTGCCAGCAGCCAAGATGCCAGCGAGGCCTCAGATACGCAGTATTTT
>TRBJ1-3|-|TRBV9|-
CASSPRRAGNTIYF
TGTGCCAGCAGCCCCCGCAGGGCTGGAAACACCATATATTTT
>TRBJ2-3|TRBD2|TRBV7-2|once
CASSPPRGTSSTDTQYF
TGTGCCAGCAGCCCCCCCAGAGGGACTAGCAGCACAGATACGCAGTATTTT
>TRBJ2-2|-|TRBV7-6|-
CASSHIQEGAGTGELFF
TGTGCCAGCAGCCACATTCAGGAGGGGGCGGGCACCGGGGAGCTGTTTTTT
>TRBJ1-1|-|TRBV28|-
CASSFLRTDMNTEAFF
TGTGCCAGCAGTTTCCTCCGGACAGACATGAACACTGAAGCTTTCTTT
>TRBJ2-4|TRBD1|TRBV2|-
CASRTGGVIQYF
TGTGCCAGCAGGACAGGGGGCGTCATTCAGTACTTC
>TRBJ1-6|-|TRBV19|-
CASRRELNSPLHF
TGTGCCAGTAGACGGGAGCTGAATTCACCCCTCCACTTT
>TRBJ1-1|-|TRBV7-9|-
CASSPSFGDWAEAFF
TGTGCCAGCAGCCCGTCATTCGGCGACTGGGCTGAAGCTTTCTTT
>TRBJ1-5|-|TRBV2|-
CASRGQNNQPQHF
TGTGCCAGCAGGGGACAAAACAATCAGCCCCAGCATTTT
>TRBJ1-2|TRBD1|TRBV6-1|-
CASSEAQTGTYGYTF
TGTGCCAGCAGTGAAGCTCAGACAGGGACCTATGGCTACACCTTC
>TRBJ1-1|-|TRBV5-1|few
CASSLDMEDEAFF
TGCGCCAGCAGCTTGGATATGGAGGATGAAGCTTTCTTT
>TRBJ1-2|-|TRBV10-3|once
CAISESPRGDVSGYTF
TGTGCCATCAGTGAGTCCCCCCGGGGGGACGTGTCTGGCTACACCTTC
>TRBJ1-1|-|TRBV5-6|-
CASSLQGMYTEAFF
TGTGCCAGCAGCTTGCAGGGGATGTACACTGAAGCTTTCTTT
>TRBJ1-1|TRBD1|TRBV5-4|-
CASSYQGAGTEAFF
TGTGCCAGCAGCTACCAGGGGGCAGGGACTGAAGCTTTCTTT
>TRBJ1-1|-|TRBV2|-
CASSSYSYNLNTEAFF
TGTGCCAGCAGTAGTTATTCTTACAATTTGAACACTGAAGCTTTCTTT
>TRBJ1-5|-|TRBV15|-
CATSLWGGEQPQHF
TGTGCCACCAGCTTGTGGGGGGGCGAGCAGCCCCAGCATTTT
>TRBJ2-2|-|TRBV7-9|-
CASSLGGHRWGAGELFF
TGTGCCAGCAGCTTAGGGGGTCACAGGTGGGGGGCCGGGGAGCTGTTTTTT
>TRBJ2-5|TRBD2|TRBV4-1|-
CASSQDLLARETQYF
TGCGCCAGCAGCCAAGATCTACTAGCGAGGGAGACCCAGTACTTC
>TRBJ2-5|TRBD2|TRBV7-9|-
CASSPGTSGGAVETQYF
TGTGCCAGCAGCCCCGGGACTAGCGGGGGGGCCGTGGAGACCCAGTACTTC
>TRBJ2-5|-|TRBV5-1|-
CASSLHQIQETQYF
TGCGCCAGCAGCTTGCACCAGATACAAGAGACCCAGTACTTC
>TRBJ2-7|-|TRBV4-1|few
CASSHSDSFSYEQYF
TGCGCCAGCAGCCACTCGGACAGTTTCTCCTACGAGCAGTACTTC
>TRBJ1-2|-|TRBV19|-
CASSPGVYGYTF
TGTGCCAGTAGCCCCGGGGTCTACGGCTACACCTTC
>TRBJ2-2|-|TRBV11-2|-
CASSLLTGELFF
TGTGCCAGCAGCCTCCTGACCGGGGAGCTGTTTTTT